A selection of T cell receptor beta chains follows, all from one sample in a study of cytomegalovirus exposure and HLA in healthy donors. The data were produced by immunoSEQ multiplex PCR, yet TCRdb's version contains in-frame clones alone and is incomplete. The sample consists of about 230,000 clones, roughly 81% of them appearing once. Sequenced input: PBMCs. The receptors shown here come from a girl aged 2-10 years in good health and CMV-seronegative. The CDR3 runs from the conserved cysteine through the conserved F or W. D genes are given only for firm matches. Expanded clones are given a class, and other clones once, few, many or no size at all.

TGTGCCTGGAGTCCCGGAGCCTTCAACTATGGCTACACCTTC,CAWSPGAFNYGYTF,.,TRBJ1-2,TRBV30,.
TGTGCCAGCACCCCCGATGGCAACACTGAAGCTTTCTTT,CASTPDGNTEAFF,few,TRBJ1-1,TRBV5-4,.
TGTGCCAGCAGTTACTCCGGGACAAACTATGGCTACACCTTC,CASSYSGTNYGYTF,.,TRBJ1-2,TRBV6-5,.
TGTGCCAGCAGGACCGGGACAGTGAATGAAAAACTGTTTTTT,CASRTGTVNEKLFF,once,TRBJ1-4,TRBV7-9,TRBD1
TGCGCCAGCAGCTTGGCCGGACAGGGGGGCACTGAAGCTTTCTTT,CASSLAGQGGTEAFF,once,TRBJ1-1,TRBV5-1,TRBD1
TGTGCCAGCAGCTTCGACAGGCCGTCGAACACTGAAGCTTTCTTT,CASSFDRPSNTEAFF,once,TRBJ1-1,TRBV7-8,.
TGTGCCAGCAGCGCCACTTACGGGGGACGAGAGACCCAGTACTTC,CASSATYGGRETQYF,.,TRBJ2-5,TRBV6-1,.
TGTGCCAGCAGCCCGCGGGGTGCGGGGGGGCAAGTCAATGAGCAGTTCTTC,CASSPRGAGGQVNEQFF,.,TRBJ2-1,TRBV5-4,TRBD2
TGTGCCAGCAGTCACGGACAGGAAGCTTTCTTT,CASSHGQEAFF,.,TRBJ1-1,TRBV6-5,.
TGCAGCGTTGAAGAGGGAGAGAGGACAGATACGCAGTATTTT,CSVEEGERTDTQYF,once,TRBJ2-3,TRBV29-1,.
TGTGCCTGGAGTGGAGGGTGGGCCAGGAACACTGAAGCTTTCTTT,CAWSGGWARNTEAFF,.,TRBJ1-1,TRBV30,.
TGTGCCAGCGGGACAGGGGGAGGCAATCAGCCCCAGCATTTT,CASGTGGGNQPQHF,.,TRBJ1-5,TRBV6-5,TRBD1
TGTGCCAGCAGACTACAGGGGGCGGGGGGCTACACCTTC,CASRLQGAGGYTF,.,TRBJ1-2,TRBV6-1,TRBD1
TGTGCCAGCAGGAGGAGGGAGAGCCACGAGCAGTACTTC,CASRRRESHEQYF,.,TRBJ2-7,TRBV6-6,.
TGTGCCAGCAGCCAACTCTTCCGGGACAGAGGAAACACCATATATTTT,CASSQLFRDRGNTIYF,.,TRBJ1-3,TRBV4-2,TRBD1
TGCGCCAGCAGCTTGACCCCCCCGGGACAGGGGTCCACCGGGGAGCTGTTTTTT,CASSLTPPGQGSTGELFF,.,TRBJ2-2,TRBV5-1,TRBD1
TGTGCCAGCAGTTCGAGACAGGGAGGCTCTGGAAACACCATATATTTT,CASSSRQGGSGNTIYF,once,TRBJ1-3,TRBV28,TRBD1
TGCGCCAGCAGTCAGGGGGTACTAACTAACGAGCAGTACTTC,CASSQGVLTNEQYF,.,TRBJ2-7,TRBV4-1,TRBD1
TGTGCCAGTATCCTCGACCACAGGGAGGGCTACACCTTC,CASILDHREGYTF,.,TRBJ1-2,TRBV19,.
TGTGCTAGTGGTTTTGCCCCCTGCAGGGGGCTGGGTAAATGCGAGCAGTACTTC,CASGFAPCRGLGKCEQYF,.,TRBJ2-7,TRBV12-5,TRBD1
TGTGCCAGCAGTTGGAGGTTTAGCAATCAGCCCCAGCATTTT,CASSWRFSNQPQHF,.,TRBJ1-5,TRBV27,.
TGCAGTGTGGCTGGCAACACCATATATTTT,CSVAGNTIYF,.,TRBJ1-3,TRBV20-1,.
TGTGCCTGGAGTGAAAGGAGGGGTTGGGATCAGCCCCAGCATTTT,CAWSERRGWDQPQHF,once,TRBJ1-5,TRBV30,.
TGCGCCAGCAGCCTAACGGGGGGGGAGAGTTATGAGCAGTTCTTC,CASSLTGGESYEQFF,few,TRBJ2-1,TRBV4-1,TRBD2
TGTGCCAGCAGCTTATTCTATAGCAATCAGCCCCAGCATTTT,CASSLFYSNQPQHF,once,TRBJ1-5,TRBV5-5,.
TGTGCCAGCGAGGGAGAGGTAGAGACCCAGTACTTC,CASEGEVETQYF,.,TRBJ2-5,TRBV2,.
TGCAGCGTTGAAATAGGACTCCCTCCGTACCAAGAGACCCAGTACTTC,CSVEIGLPPYQETQYF,.,TRBJ2-5,TRBV29-1,.
TGTGCCAGCAGGCGGGAGTTTGCTTGGAATGAGCAGTTCTTC,CASRREFAWNEQFF,few,TRBJ2-1,TRBV6-5,TRBD2
TGTGCCAGCACCCCGACAGGGAACACAGATACGCAGTATTTT,CASTPTGNTDTQYF,.,TRBJ2-3,TRBV2,TRBD1
TGCGCCAGCAGCGTCTGGCCTAGCACAGATACGCAGTATTTT,CASSVWPSTDTQYF,.,TRBJ2-3,TRBV5-1,.
TGTGCCAGCAGCAAAGATTTGGCGCACGGGGCTGGAGGGACTGAAGCTTTCTTT,CASSKDLAHGAGGTEAFF,.,TRBJ1-1,TRBV21-1,.
TGTGCCAGCAGTTCTCAAAGGGGGGGGGTCACTGAAGCTTTCTTT,CASSSQRGGVTEAFF,.,TRBJ1-1,TRBV27,.
TGCAGTGCACCAGACAGGTTAACCCTCCACTTT,CSAPDRLTLHF,.,TRBJ1-6,TRBV20-1,.
TGTGCCAGCAGCCTCGCAGGGTCCCCCTACAATGAGCAGTTCTTC,CASSLAGSPYNEQFF,once,TRBJ2-1,TRBV4-2,.
TGCGCCAGCAAAGCAGGGGAAGAGACCCAGTACTTC,CASKAGEETQYF,.,TRBJ2-5,TRBV4-1,.
TGCGCCAGCAGCCAAGCTCCTCTTTCCTACAATGAGCAGTTCTTC,CASSQAPLSYNEQFF,once,TRBJ2-1,TRBV4-1,.
TGTGCCAGCAGCGTGAGAATCACAGATACGCAGTATTTT,CASSVRITDTQYF,.,TRBJ2-3,TRBV6-4,.
TGTGCCATCAGTGAGGATGCGATGCCCCAGCATTTT,CAISEDAMPQHF,few,TRBJ1-5,TRBV10-3,.
TGTGCCAGCAGCTCCCGGTTGGATTCACCCCTCCACTTT,CASSSRLDSPLHF,.,TRBJ1-6,TRBV11-2,.
TGTGCCAGCAGCCCCGCCGCAGGGGTGGCCACTGAAGCTTTCTTT,CASSPAAGVATEAFF,.,TRBJ1-1,TRBV7-9,.
TGTGCCAGCAGTCGGACAGGGACCGGGGAGCTGTTTTTT,CASSRTGTGELFF,few,TRBJ2-2,TRBV27,TRBD1
TGTGCCAGCAGCGCCCACAGGGGTAGGGGGGCCTACGAGCAGTACTTC,CASSAHRGRGAYEQYF,.,TRBJ2-7,TRBV9,.